A selection of T cell receptor beta chains follows, all from one sample in a study of blood T cell repertoires in COVID-19. The repertoire was sequenced with immunoSEQ multiplex PCR; TCRdb's copy has only in-frame clones and lacks some. The table includes a few hundred thousand clones, around nine tenths detected once. Sequencing input: PBMCs or T cells enriched from blood (not recorded which). These TCRs come from a woman aged 60-75 years who had recovered from COVID-19. Both conserved end residues are part of each CDR3. The D gene is left open where the match is weak. Only part of the rows carry a size: once, few, many, or a class if the clone is expanded.

j_gene	v_gene	abundance	d_gene	CDR3aa	CDR3nt
TRBJ2-7	TRBV6-5	-	-	CASSSLAEQYF	TGTGCCAGCAGTTCCTTGGCCGAGCAGTACTTC
TRBJ2-7	TRBV9	-	TRBD2	CASSVGGVPSYEQYF	TGTGCCAGCAGCGTCGGGGGGGTGCCCTCCTACGAGCAGTACTTC
TRBJ2-6	TRBV6-2/TRBV6-3	-	-	CASSYSLTSGANVLTF	TGTGCCAGCAGTTATTCACTTACCTCTGGGGCCAACGTCCTGACTTTC
TRBJ1-6	TRBV5-1	few	-	CASSLVGVDSPLHF	TGCGCCAGCAGCTTGGTAGGGGTAGATTCACCCCTCCACTTT
TRBJ1-2	TRBV5-6	-	-	CASIRQGRGYTF	TGTGCCAGCATTCGGCAGGGAAGAGGCTACACCTTC
TRBJ2-5	TRBV12-3/TRBV12-4	-	-	CASRKRGQETQYF	TGTGCCAGCCGAAAGCGAGGCCAAGAGACCCAGTACTTC
TRBJ1-2	TRBV28	-	-	CASRPAWGRNYGYTF	TGTGCCAGCAGACCGGCCTGGGGCCGAAACTATGGCTACACCTTC
TRBJ2-7	TRBV19	once	-	CASSITHTGWGAYEQYF	TGTGCCAGTAGTATAACCCATACAGGGTGGGGCGCCTACGAGCAGTACTTC
TRBJ2-2	TRBV29-1	-	-	CSAGTLATGELFF	TGCAGCGCCGGGACTCTGGCCACCGGGGAGCTGTTTTTT
TRBJ1-1	TRBV29-1	-	TRBD1	CSVGRTGGNTEAFF	TGCAGCGTTGGTAGGACAGGGGGAAACACTGAAGCTTTCTTT
TRBJ1-2	TRBV29-1	-	TRBD1	CSVGPTGGRYGYTF	TGCAGCGTTGGCCCTACAGGGGGCAGGTATGGCTACACCTTC
TRBJ1-2	TRBV19	-	-	CASSRGGANYGYTF	TGTGCCAGTAGTAGAGGGGGGGCTAACTATGGCTACACCTTC
TRBJ1-5	TRBV28	-	-	CASSLLDAGDQPQHF	TGTGCCAGCAGTTTACTTGATGCGGGGGATCAGCCCCAGCATTTT
TRBJ2-5	TRBV5-1	few	-	CASSWGDGQETQYF	TGCGCCAGCAGCTGGGGGGACGGACAAGAGACCCAGTACTTC
TRBJ1-2	TRBV27	-	-	CASSYQGNDGYTF	TGTGCCAGCAGTTATCAGGGGAATGATGGCTACACCTTC
TRBJ1-1	TRBV28	-	-	CASRTTRGGEAFF	TGTGCCAGCAGAACCACAAGGGGGGGAGAAGCTTTCTTT
TRBJ2-7	TRBV10-3	-	TRBD2	CAVTPGLADEQYF	TGTGCCGTCACGCCGGGACTAGCGGACGAGCAGTACTTC
TRBJ1-3	TRBV28	-	-	CASRPTDSSGNTIYF	TGTGCCAGCAGACCTACAGATTCCTCTGGAAACACCATATATTTT
TRBJ1-1	TRBV5-5	-	-	CASSLGSGTEAFF	TGTGCCAGCAGCTTGGGCAGCGGCACTGAAGCTTTCTTT
TRBJ2-2	TRBV28	-	-	CASRIGGGELFF	TGTGCCAGCAGAATCGGCGGAGGGGAGCTGTTTTTT
TRBJ2-5	TRBV5-4	-	-	CASSLAGSPGAQYF	TGTGCCAGCAGCTTGGCCGGGTCCCCCGGGGCCCAGTACTTC
TRBJ1-4	TRBV19	once	-	CASSILVGGEKLFF	TGTGCCAGTAGTATCCTAGTGGGAGGTGAAAAACTGTTTTTT
TRBJ1-5	TRBV12-3/TRBV12-4	-	-	CASSSPEGPQHF	TGTGCCAGCAGCTCGCCAGAGGGCCCCCAGCATTTT
TRBJ2-7	TRBV7-8	-	TRBD2	CASSLLTSGDYEQYF	TGTGCCAGCAGCCTGCTGACTAGCGGGGACTACGAGCAGTACTTC
TRBJ2-7	TRBV19	-	TRBD1	CATLSGQGAQYF	TGTGCCACGTTATCGGGACAGGGGGCACAGTACTTC
TRBJ1-6	TRBV28	-	-	CASSLAGDHSPLHF	TGTGCCAGCAGTTTGGCAGGGGACCATTCACCCCTCCACTTT
TRBJ1-5	TRBV15	-	-	CATSRVSASGNQPQHF	TGTGCCACCAGCAGAGTAAGCGCTTCGGGCAATCAGCCCCAGCATTTT
TRBJ1-6	TRBV4-1	-	-	CASSQEFRVMISPLHF	TGCGCCAGCAGCCAAGAGTTTCGGGTAATGATTTCACCCCTCCACTTT
TRBJ1-1	TRBV29-1	once	-	CSVDHRDDTEAFF	TGCAGCGTTGATCACAGGGATGACACTGAAGCTTTCTTT
TRBJ2-2	TRBV29-1	-	-	CSVGSGVNTGELFF	TGCAGCGTTGGTTCAGGGGTTAACACCGGGGAGCTGTTTTTT
TRBJ2-7	TRBV6-4	once	-	CASRGAVSSYEQYF	TGTGCCAGCAGGGGAGCGGTTAGCTCCTACGAGCAGTACTTC
TRBJ1-1	TRBV13	-	TRBD1	CASSTDRVPEAFF	TGTGCCAGCAGCACCGACAGGGTCCCTGAAGCTTTCTTT
TRBJ1-2	TRBV2	-	-	CASSAGNYGYTF	TGTGCCAGCAGTGCCGGTAACTATGGCTACACCTTC
TRBJ1-1	TRBV28	-	-	CASMTMEGFTEAFF	TGTGCCAGCATGACCATGGAGGGTTTCACTGAAGCTTTCTTT
TRBJ1-2	TRBV29-1	-	-	CSVEAREVEGGYTF	TGCAGCGTTGAAGCCCGTGAGGTGGAGGGTGGCTACACCTTC
TRBJ1-1	TRBV2	-	TRBD1	CASSGGTVNTEAFF	TGTGCCAGCAGTGGGGGGACAGTGAACACTGAAGCTTTCTTT
TRBJ2-1	TRBV3-1/TRBV3-2	-	TRBD2	CASSPWTSGSHNEQFF	TGTGCCAGCAGCCCCTGGACTAGCGGGAGTCACAATGAGCAGTTCTTC
TRBJ1-6	TRBV6-5	-	TRBD1	CASSRRDRDLALHF	TGTGCCAGCAGCCGTCGGGACAGGGATTTGGCCCTCCACTTT
TRBJ1-5	TRBV25-1	-	-	CASSEGGVGNQPQHF	TGTGCCAGCAGTGAGGGGGGGGTAGGGAATCAGCCCCAGCATTTT
TRBJ2-1	TRBV15	-	-	CAASRDSPTYNEQFF	TGTGCCGCCAGCAGAGATTCCCCAACCTACAATGAGCAGTTCTTC
TRBJ2-2	TRBV28	-	-	CAGGGDSLGGELFF	TGTGCCGGAGGAGGGGACAGTTTAGGCGGGGAGCTGTTTTTT
TRBJ2-1	TRBV5-4	-	-	CASSLDGGEQFF	TGTGCCAGCAGCCTTGACGGCGGTGAGCAGTTCTTC
TRBJ2-3	TRBV14	-	-	CASSQRYTDTQYF	TGTGCCAGCAGCCAACGGTACACAGATACGCAGTATTTT
TRBJ1-1	TRBV15	-	-	CATSRAILEGRNEAFF	TGTGCCACCAGCAGAGCCATACTCGAGGGAAGGAATGAAGCTTTCTTT
TRBJ2-3	TRBV7-2	-	TRBD2	CASSLALGGWTDTQYF	TGTGCCAGCAGCTTAGCGCTCGGGGGGTGGACAGATACGCAGTATTTT
TRBJ2-1	TRBV9	-	TRBD2	CASSVLAGGHQNEQFF	TGTGCCAGCAGCGTCCTAGCGGGGGGGCATCAGAATGAGCAGTTCTTC
TRBJ2-5	TRBV5-1	-	-	CASSLIQGTETQYF	TGCGCCAGCAGCTTGATACAGGGTACAGAGACCCAGTACTTC
TRBJ1-6	TRBV28	-	TRBD1	CASSLGQTYSPLHF	TGTGCCAGCAGTTTGGGACAGACATATTCACCCCTCCACTTT
TRBJ2-6	TRBV7-2	once	-	CASSFRQGTSSGANVLTF	TGTGCCAGCAGCTTTAGGCAGGGGACCTCATCTGGGGCCAACGTCCTGACTTTC
TRBJ2-2	TRBV18	-	-	CASSPAGVTGELFF	TGTGCCAGCTCACCAGCAGGGGTCACCGGGGAGCTGTTTTTT
TRBJ2-3	TRBV7-9	-	TRBD1	CASSEGQGHTDTQYF	TGTGCCAGCAGCGAGGGACAGGGGCACACAGATACGCAGTATTTT
TRBJ2-2	TRBV5-1	-	TRBD2	CASSLAPAGDTGELFF	TGCGCCAGCAGCTTGGCACCAGCGGGGGACACCGGGGAGCTGTTTTTT
TRBJ1-2	TRBV5-1	-	-	CASSLGQPSGYTF	TGCGCCAGCAGCTTGGGACAGCCCTCGGGCTACACCTTC
TRBJ2-3	TRBV5-1	-	TRBD2	CASSESGGNTDTQYF	TGCGCCAGCAGCGAATCGGGGGGTAACACAGATACGCAGTATTTT
TRBJ2-7	TRBV7-8	-	TRBD2	CASSAWERGSYEQYF	TGTGCCAGCAGCGCTTGGGAGCGGGGCTCCTACGAGCAGTACTTC
TRBJ1-1	TRBV5-1	-	TRBD1	CASSPGQTEAFF	TGCGCCAGCAGCCCGGGACAGACGGAAGCTTTCTTT
TRBJ2-3	TRBV7-3	-	TRBD2	CASSGSGTWTDTQYF	TGTGCCAGCAGCGGTAGCGGGACCTGGACAGATACGCAGTATTTT
TRBJ1-2	TRBV9	-	-	CASSPRGAQGYGYTF	TGTGCCAGCAGCCCCCGAGGTGCACAGGGTTATGGCTACACCTTC
TRBJ2-1	TRBV2	-	-	CASKLTYNEQFF	TGTGCCAGCAAGCTGACCTACAATGAGCAGTTCTTC
TRBJ1-2	TRBV15	-	-	CATSRVGGSYTF	TGTGCCACCAGCAGAGTGGGGGGAAGCTACACCTTC